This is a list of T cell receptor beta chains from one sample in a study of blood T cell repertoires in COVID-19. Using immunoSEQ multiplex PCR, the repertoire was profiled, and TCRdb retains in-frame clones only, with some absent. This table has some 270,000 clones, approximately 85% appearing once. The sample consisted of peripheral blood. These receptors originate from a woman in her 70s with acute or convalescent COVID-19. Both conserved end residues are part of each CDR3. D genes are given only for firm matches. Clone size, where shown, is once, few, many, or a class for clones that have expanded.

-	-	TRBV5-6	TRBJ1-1	CASSWDQGKYTEAFF	TGTGCCAGCAGCTGGGATCAGGGCAAGTACACTGAAGCTTTCTTT
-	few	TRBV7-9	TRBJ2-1	CASSLEGPGEQFF	TGTGCCAGCTCCCTGGAAGGCCCGGGGGAGCAGTTCTTC
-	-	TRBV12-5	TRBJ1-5	CASGLHQHQPQHF	TGTGCTAGTGGCTTACACCAACATCAGCCCCAGCATTTT
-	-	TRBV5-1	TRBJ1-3	CASSSGESSGNTIYF	TGCGCCAGCAGCTCAGGGGAGAGCTCTGGAAACACCATATATTTT
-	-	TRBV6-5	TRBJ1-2	CASSYSHRQNYGYTF	TGTGCCAGCAGTTACTCCCACCGCCAGAACTATGGCTACACCTTC
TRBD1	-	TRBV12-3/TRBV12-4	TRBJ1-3	CASSRDRVNTIYF	TGTGCCAGCAGTCGCGACAGGGTAAACACCATATATTTT
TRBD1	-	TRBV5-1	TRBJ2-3	CASSVGTASNTQYF	TGCGCCAGCAGCGTCGGGACAGCAAGTAATACGCAGTATTTT
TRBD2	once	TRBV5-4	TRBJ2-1	CASSLAGNNEQFF	TGTGCCAGCAGCTTAGCGGGGAACAATGAGCAGTTCTTC
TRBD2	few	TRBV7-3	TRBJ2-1	CASSLSGGNNEQFF	TGTGCCAGCAGCTTGTCCGGGGGGAACAATGAGCAGTTCTTC
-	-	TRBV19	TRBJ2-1	CASSISQGSIDEQFF	TGTGCCAGTAGTATATCCCAGGGTAGTATCGATGAGCAGTTCTTC
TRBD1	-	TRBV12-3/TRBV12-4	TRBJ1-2	CASSLGTGGGYTF	TGTGCCAGCAGTCTGGGGACAGGAGGTGGCTACACCTTC
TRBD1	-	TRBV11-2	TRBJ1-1	CASTLRRGHTEAFF	TGTGCCAGCACCCTACGCAGGGGGCACACTGAAGCTTTCTTT
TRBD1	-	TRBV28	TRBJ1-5	CASSFGTASNQPQHF	TGTGCCAGCAGTTTTGGGACAGCGAGCAATCAGCCCCAGCATTTT
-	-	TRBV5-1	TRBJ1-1	CASSGGTVNTEAFF	TGCGCCAGCAGCGGAGGGACGGTAAACACTGAAGCTTTCTTT
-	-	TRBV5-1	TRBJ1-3	CASSAGGGSGNTIYF	TGCGCCAGCAGCGCAGGCGGGGGGTCTGGAAACACCATATATTTT
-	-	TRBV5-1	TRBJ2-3	CASSFRGGPDTQYF	TGCGCCAGCAGCTTTCGTGGGGGCCCAGATACGCAGTATTTT
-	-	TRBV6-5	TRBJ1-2	CASTALGRSGSGYTF	TGTGCCAGCACCGCCCTTGGGAGGTCGGGCTCTGGCTACACCTTC
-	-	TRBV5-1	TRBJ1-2	CASSLGAGLGYGYTF	TGCGCCAGCAGCTTGGGTGCCGGTCTCGGCTATGGCTACACCTTC
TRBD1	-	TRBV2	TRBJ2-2	CASKAQGYTGELFF	TGTGCCAGCAAAGCACAGGGGTACACCGGGGAGCTGTTTTTT
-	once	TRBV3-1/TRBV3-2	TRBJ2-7	CASSPWTDSAEQYF	TGTGCCAGCAGCCCTTGGACGGACTCGGCCGAGCAGTACTTC
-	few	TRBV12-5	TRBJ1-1	CASGLLPLIQGRMKDTEAFF	TGTGCTAGTGGTTTGTTACCGCTAATACAGGGACGGATGAAAGACACTGAAGCTTTCTTT
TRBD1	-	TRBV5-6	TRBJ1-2	CASSRGQGARGYTF	TGTGCCAGCAGCCGGGGACAGGGGGCTCGGGGCTACACCTTC
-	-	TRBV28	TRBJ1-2	CASSLPLPAGLGGYTF	TGTGCCAGCAGTTTGCCCCTGCCTGCGGGCCTGGGCGGCTACACCTTC
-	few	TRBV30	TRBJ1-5	CAWSWQERQPQHF	TGTGCCTGGAGCTGGCAGGAACGTCAGCCCCAGCATTTT
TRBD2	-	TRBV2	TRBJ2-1	CASSVRGGSYNEQFF	TGTGCCAGCAGTGTCCGGGGGGGGTCCTACAATGAGCAGTTCTTC
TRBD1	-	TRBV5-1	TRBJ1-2	CASSRGQGVYGYTF	TGCGCCAGCAGCCGGGGACAGGGGGTCTATGGCTACACCTTC
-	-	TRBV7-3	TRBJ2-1	CASSSQPPGVAYNEQFF	TGTGCCAGCAGCTCCCAACCCCCCGGGGTTGCCTACAATGAGCAGTTCTTC
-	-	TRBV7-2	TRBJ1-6	CASSFRGPYNSPLHF	TGTGCCAGCAGCTTTCGGGGTCCTTATAATTCACCCCTCCACTTT
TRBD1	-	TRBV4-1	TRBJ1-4	CASSQVSGGRGTELFF	TGCGCCAGCAGCCAAGTCAGTGGCGGGCGAGGGACAGAACTGTTTTTT
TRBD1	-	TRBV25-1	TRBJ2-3	CASSPKRQGGVADTQYF	TGTGCCAGCAGCCCAAAGCGACAGGGGGGAGTGGCAGATACGCAGTATTTT
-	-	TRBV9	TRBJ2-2	CASSVADTGELFF	TGTGCCAGCAGCGTAGCCGACACCGGGGAGCTGTTTTTT
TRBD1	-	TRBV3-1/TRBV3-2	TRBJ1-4	CASSLAGQANEKLFF	TGTGCCAGCAGCCTTGCGGGACAGGCGAATGAAAAACTGTTTTTT
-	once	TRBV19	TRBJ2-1	CASRLPGNEQFF	TGTGCCAGTAGACTCCCGGGTAATGAGCAGTTCTTC